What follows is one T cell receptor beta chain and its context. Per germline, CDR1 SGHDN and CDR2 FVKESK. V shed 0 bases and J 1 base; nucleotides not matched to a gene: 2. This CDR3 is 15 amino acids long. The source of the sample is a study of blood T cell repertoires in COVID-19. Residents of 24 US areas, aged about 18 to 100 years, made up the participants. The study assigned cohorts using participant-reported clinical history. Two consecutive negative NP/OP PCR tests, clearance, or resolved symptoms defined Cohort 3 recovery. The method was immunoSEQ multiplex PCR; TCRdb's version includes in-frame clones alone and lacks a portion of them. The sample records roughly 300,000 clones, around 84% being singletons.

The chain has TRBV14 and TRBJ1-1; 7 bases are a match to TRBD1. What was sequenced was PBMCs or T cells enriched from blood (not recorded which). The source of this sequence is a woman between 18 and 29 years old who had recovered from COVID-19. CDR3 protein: CASSQDGTANTEAFF. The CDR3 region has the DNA TGTGCCAGCAGCCAAGACGGGACAGCGAACACTGAAGCTTTCTTT.